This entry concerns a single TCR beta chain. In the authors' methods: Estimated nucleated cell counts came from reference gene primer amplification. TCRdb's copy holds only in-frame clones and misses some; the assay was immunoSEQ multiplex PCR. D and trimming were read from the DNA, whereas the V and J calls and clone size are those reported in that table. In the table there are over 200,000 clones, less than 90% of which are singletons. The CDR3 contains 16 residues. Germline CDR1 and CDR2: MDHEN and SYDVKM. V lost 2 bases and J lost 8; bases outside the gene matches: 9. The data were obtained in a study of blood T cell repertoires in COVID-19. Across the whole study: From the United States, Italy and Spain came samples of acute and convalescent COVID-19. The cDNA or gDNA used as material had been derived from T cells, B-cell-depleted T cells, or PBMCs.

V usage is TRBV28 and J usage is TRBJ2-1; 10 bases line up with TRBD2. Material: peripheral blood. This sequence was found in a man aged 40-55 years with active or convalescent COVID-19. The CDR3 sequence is CASSLRLAGVVDEQFF. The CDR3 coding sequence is TGTGCCAGCAGTTTACGGCTAGCGGGAGTCGTGGATGAGCAGTTCTTC.